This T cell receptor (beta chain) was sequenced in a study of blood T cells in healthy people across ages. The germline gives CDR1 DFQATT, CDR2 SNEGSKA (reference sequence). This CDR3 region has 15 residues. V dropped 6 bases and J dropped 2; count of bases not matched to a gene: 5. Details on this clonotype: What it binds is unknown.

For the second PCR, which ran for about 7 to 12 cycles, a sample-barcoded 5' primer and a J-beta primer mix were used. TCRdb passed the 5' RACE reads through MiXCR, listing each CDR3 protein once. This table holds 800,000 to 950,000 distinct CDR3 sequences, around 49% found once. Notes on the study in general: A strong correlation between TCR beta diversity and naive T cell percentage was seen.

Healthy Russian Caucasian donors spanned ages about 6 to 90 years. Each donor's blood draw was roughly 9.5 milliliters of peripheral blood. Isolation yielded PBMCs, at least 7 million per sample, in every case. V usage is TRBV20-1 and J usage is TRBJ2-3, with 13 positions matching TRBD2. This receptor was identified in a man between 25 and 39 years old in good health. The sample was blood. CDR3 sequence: CSAPGLAGTTDTQYF. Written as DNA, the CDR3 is TGCAGTGCCCCGGGACTAGCGGGGACCACAGATACGCAGTATTTT.